The entry below describes one T cell receptor beta chain. Its antigen specificity is not known. No much larger clone exists at a distance of one base, and base qualities are not known. This specimen belongs to a study of radiotherapy plus CTLA-4 blockade in lung cancer (dated by TCRdb to 2016 to 2019). Broadly, across the study: Objective responses were observed in roughly a sixth of enrolled patients, and disease control was achieved in about 32%.

What the research found in general, with its limitations: After treatment with radiotherapy and ipilimumab, TCR clones that originated in tumors expanded in peripheral blood. Increased serum interferon-beta after radiation, together with early dynamic changes in blood T cell clones, were reported to be the strongest predictors of response.

The method was the immunoSEQ multiplex PCR assay. This is the immuneACCESS table as TCRdb keeps it, with only in-frame sequences that have V and J called. A part of the clones is gone; compared with another copy, unresolved V genes explain less than half, and the rest is unexplained. For this sample there are more than 75,000 clones; about two thirds appear just once. The ten largest clones take up over 11% of the sample. In this study, focal radiation therapy paired with CTLA-4 blockade (ipilimumab) was tested in patients who had chemo-refractory metastatic non-small-cell lung cancer. This clonotype originated in a human donor with non-small cell lung cancer that progressed on radiotherapy plus ipilimumab. This sample comprised peripheral blood, obtained from a patient treated with radiotherapy plus ipilimumab.

The CDR3 loop reads CASSLRSGLTDTQYF. The nucleotide sequence reads as follows: TGTGCCAGCAGTTTAAGGTCCGGTCTCACAGATACGCAGTATTTT. The chain was built from TRBV28 and TRBJ2-3, with no confident D gene call. The CDR3 runs 15 residues from the cysteine to the phenylalanine. Only the CDR3 DNA stays, 45 bases, in frame from base 1. Taken from the germline V gene, the CDR1 and CDR2 loops are MDHEN and SYDVKM. V loses 2 bases of germline sequence and J loses 2 bases, and the interval between the two ends is 11 bases.